Each of the 3 T cell receptor beta chains below was sequenced from the same sample in a study of cytomegalovirus exposure and HLA in healthy donors. Both 60 Vbeta primers and 13 Jbeta primers went into the PCR. The method was immunoSEQ multiplex PCR; TCRdb's version includes in-frame clones alone and lacks a portion of them. The sample includes under 200,000 clones, almost 80% of them seen just once. The sample consisted of PBMCs. The receptor source for this set is a man younger than 45 in good health and CMV-seronegative.

This clone showed up just a few times. The rearrangement links TRBV14 to TRBJ1-6, with D hard to call. The germline V gene has CDR1 SGHDN and CDR2 FVKESK. V gave up 0 bases and J gave up 7 bases, with 4 bases separating them. The CDR3 has 13 residues. The CDR3 here is CASSQDLNSPLHF. The CDR3 nucleotides read TGTGCCAGCAGCCAAGATCTGAATTCACCCCTCCACTTT. Using reference TRBV14 and TRBJ1-6 for the parts outside the CDR3, the full variable domain is EAGVTQFPSHSVIEKGQTVTLRCDPISGHDNLYWYRRVMGKEIKFLLHFVKESKQDESGMPNNRFLAERTGGTYSTLKVQPAELEDSGVYFCASSQDLNSPLHFGNGTRLTVT.

The J gene is TRBJ1-5, the V gene TRBV28; D not resolved. Trimming left V 7 bases short and J 3 bases short, with 16 bases between. This CDR3 comprises 15 residues. Germline V gives CDR1 MDHEN, CDR2 SYDVKM. The CDR3 region has the DNA TGTGCCAGCACCCTGGGTGGAGGTTTCAATCAGCCCCAGCATTTT. It encodes CASTLGGGFNQPQHF.

V usage is TRBV7-8 and J usage is TRBJ2-5; D remains ambiguous. Looked up from germline, CDR1 is SGHVS and CDR2 is FQNEAQ. V was cut by 2 bases and J by 4 bases, with 11 bases left in between. This CDR3 has 14 amino acids. For the CDR3, the DNA is TGTGCCAGCAGCTTAACCTTGAGGCGAGAGACCCAGTACTTC. The encoded protein is CASSLTLRRETQYF.